This T cell receptor (beta chain) emerged from a study of blood T cell repertoires in COVID-19. Repertoires were generated with immunoSEQ multiplex PCR, while TCRdb's copy carries only in-frame clones and drops some. There are more than 200,000 clones in the sample; approximately 90% occur only once, and about 1.7% lies in the top ten. To note about this clone: Additional DNA sequences in this sample encode the identical CDR3.

The trim removed 5 bases at V and 4 bases at J, leaving 7 bases unmatched. CDR1 LNHDA and CDR2 SQIVND come from the germline V gene (reference sequence). This CDR3 spans 14 amino acids. The J gene is TRBJ2-7, the V gene TRBV19, with 8 bases identical to TRBD1. Sequencing used peripheral blood. This clonotype originated in a man between 65 and 85 years old with acute or convalescent COVID-19. CDR3 amino acids: CASSPRTGTYEQYF. The DNA of the CDR3 is TGTGCCAGTAGTCCTCGGACAGGGACATACGAGCAGTACTTC.